The source of this T cell receptor (beta chain) is a study of blood T cell repertoires in COVID-19. Study information: T cells, B-cell-depleted T cells, or PBMCs provided the cDNA or gDNA that served as material.

Those enrolled, adults aged 18 to 89 years, came from around 24 US areas. Cohorts were assigned according to the clinical history that participants reported. Methods used by the authors: Nucleated cell counts were estimated from reference gene primer amplification. Data came from immunoSEQ multiplex PCR; TCRdb stores just in-frame clones and leaves some out. V, J and clone size are those of that table, while D and trimming were read from the DNA. The table records a few hundred thousand clones, approximately 91% of them present only once. The sample was PBMCs or T cells enriched from blood (not recorded which). The sequence was obtained from a human donor in a cohort exposed to, infected with or recovered from COVID-19 (not recorded which). The donor label of this sample is uncertain.

The CDR3 region is CASPKRGTSGYNEQFF. The CDR3 nucleotides read TGTGCCAGTCCGAAAAGGGGGACTAGCGGTTACAATGAGCAGTTCTTC. The chain joins TRBV2 to TRBJ2-1; 11 bases are a match to TRBD2. The junction had 11 bases not matched to a gene; V was cut back by 9 bases and J by 4 bases. This CDR3 comprises 16 residues. Germline CDR1 SNHLY, CDR2 FYNNEI.